Each of the 3 T cell receptor beta chains below was sequenced from the same sample in a study of T cell responses to AZD1222 COVID-19 vaccine. The assay was immunoSEQ multiplex PCR, and TCRdb's table has in-frame clones only and misses some. The sample lists over 130,000 clones; 85% to 90% were seen once. This specimen consisted of peripheral blood, obtained 28 days after the second AZD1222 dose. Source of these receptors: an adult who received the AZD1222 COVID-19 vaccine.

The chain recombines TRBV12-3 or TRBV12-4 with TRBJ1-1; no definite D call. Trimming removed 7 bases from V and 1 base from J, with 1 base in between. This CDR3 has 10 amino acids. Here the CDR3 reads CASTNTEAFF. The CDR3 bases are TGTGCCAGCACGAACACTGAAGCTTTCTTT.

The genes are TRBV19 and TRBJ2-3, with 7 nucleotides matching TRBD2. CDR1 and CDR2 from the germline V gene are LNHDA and SQIVND (reference sequence). The CDR3 has 16 residues. V dropped 5 bases and J dropped 1; count of bases not matched to a gene: 9. The CDR3 DNA reads as TGTGCCAGTAGTGGGGGTCCTCTAGCGGGCACAGATACGCAGTATTTT. This gives the protein CASSGGPLAGTDTQYF.

The chain combines TRBV5-1 with TRBJ1-2; 7 bases line up with TRBD1. J gave up 3 bases and V 4 bases, and 9 bases lay outside the gene matches. CDR3 size: 15 residues. Per germline, CDR1 SGHRS and CDR2 YFSETQ. The CDR3 sequence: CASSLPGTAYYGYTF. The CDR3 bases are TGCGCCAGCAGCCTCCCGGGGACAGCCTACTATGGCTACACCTTC. Combining the CDR3 with reference TRBV5-1 and TRBJ1-2 gives the whole variable domain KAGVTQTPRYLIKTRGQQVTLSCSPISGHRSVSWYQQTPGQGLQFLFEYFSETQRNKGNFPGRFSGRQFSNSRSEMNVSTLELGDSALYLCASSLPGTAYYGYTFGSGTRLTVV.